The T cell receptor (beta chain) described here comes from a study of blood T cell repertoires in COVID-19 (TCRdb year 2020). The study in broad terms: Collaborator samples came from the United States, Italy and Spain and covered acute and convalescent phases of COVID-19. Nearly every sample came with metadata listing a de-identified subject ID, COVID-19 status, age in years and sex. The material from the prospective study consisted of cDNA or gDNA derived from T cells, B-cell-depleted T cells, or PBMCs. Subjects who had been exposed to COVID-19, were actively infected with it, or had recovered from it provided the deeply sampled blood TCRbeta repertoires that made up the dataset. The repertoires were released in a freely available public database meant as a resource for research on the immune response to SARS-CoV-2. Where HLA class I and class II types were available, the types were taken from metadata supplied by the sample provider, not from assay-based typing. The samples were drawn from the first 160 participants of the ongoing ImmuneRACE study and from over 950 subjects provided by 6 global collaborators. Overall study results and their limits: The quantity of clinical and demographic metadata differed by source and by participant and was supplied without curation.

At one collaborating source in Seattle, patients were enrolled during active infection and were followed longitudinally through the course of disease. Whole blood was collected in K2EDTA tubes by collaborating institutions according to the institutions' own protocols. For TCRbeta analysis, collaborators shipped samples in one of three forms: frozen whole blood, isolated PBMCs, or DNA extracted from either of those sample types. As regards this clone: No antigen is known for it. One base away there is no much larger clone; base qualities are not given.

V is cut by 4 bases and J by 3 bases, and the space between the germline ends is 10 bases. The germline V gene specifies SGHRS as CDR1 and YFSETQ as CDR2. The CDR3 contains 13 residues, cysteine and phenylalanine counted. CDR3 DNA is the only sequence kept; it has 39 bases, read in frame from the first base. TCRbeta CDR3 regions were amplified from genomic DNA using the immunoSEQ Assay, a bias-controlled multiplex PCR. The study's processing was this. The number of nucleated cells in each sample was estimated by amplification of reference gene primers within the assay. To quantify the absolute abundance of each unique TCRbeta CDR3 rearrangement, sequence reads were collapsed and filtered. For each sample, productive Simpson clonality was calculated as the square root of Simpson's diversity index across productive rearrangements. TCRdb re-hosts the immuneACCESS table, in-frame sequences only. Its copies lack some clones; in the studies checked, an unresolved V gene accounts for under half of them, and the cause for the rest is not known. From that table come the V and J calls and clone size; the DNA was used to work out D and trimming. The sample profile shows some 200,000 clones; approximately 80% of them were found once. The leading ten clones occupy over 6.5% of the sample.

This chain is built from TRBV5-1 and TRBJ1-2; the D gene is unclear. This TCR came from a woman older than 75 with COVID-19, enrolled during active disease. The sequencing input was peripheral blood. The nucleotide sequence is given as TGCGCCAGCAGCCCCGACATTGACTATGGCTACACCTTC. It is translated as CASSPDIDYGYTF.